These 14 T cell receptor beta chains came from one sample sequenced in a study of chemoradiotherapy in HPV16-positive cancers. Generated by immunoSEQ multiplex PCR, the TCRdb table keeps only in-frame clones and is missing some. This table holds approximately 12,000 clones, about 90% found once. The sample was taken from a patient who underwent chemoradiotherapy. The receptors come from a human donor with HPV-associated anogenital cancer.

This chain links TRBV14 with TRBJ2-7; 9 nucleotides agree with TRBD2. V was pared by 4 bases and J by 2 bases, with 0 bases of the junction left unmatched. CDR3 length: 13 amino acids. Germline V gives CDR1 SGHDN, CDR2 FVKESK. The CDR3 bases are TGTGCCAGCAGCCCTAGCGGGACCTACGAGCAGTACTTC. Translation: CASSPSGTYEQYF.

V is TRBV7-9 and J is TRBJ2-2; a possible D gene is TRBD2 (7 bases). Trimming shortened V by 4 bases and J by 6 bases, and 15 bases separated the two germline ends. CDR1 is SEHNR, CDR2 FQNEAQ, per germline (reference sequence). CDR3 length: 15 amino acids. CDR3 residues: CASSWARGAAGELFF. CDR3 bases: TGTGCCAGCAGCTGGGCCCGGGGGGCCGCCGGGGAGCTGTTTTTT.

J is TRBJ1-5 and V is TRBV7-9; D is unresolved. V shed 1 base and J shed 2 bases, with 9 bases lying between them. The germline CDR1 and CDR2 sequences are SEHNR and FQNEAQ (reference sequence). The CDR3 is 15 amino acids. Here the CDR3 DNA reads TGTGCCAGCAGCTTAGGGGGAATGGGCAATCAGCCCCAGCATTTT. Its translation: CASSLGGMGNQPQHF.

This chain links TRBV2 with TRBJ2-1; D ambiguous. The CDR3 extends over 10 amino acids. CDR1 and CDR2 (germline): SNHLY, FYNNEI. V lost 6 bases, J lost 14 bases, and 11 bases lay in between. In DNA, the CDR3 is TGTGCCAGCAGGATGGGTTACGAGTTCTTC. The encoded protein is CASRMGYEFF. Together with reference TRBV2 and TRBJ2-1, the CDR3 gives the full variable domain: EPEVTQTPSHQVTQMGQEVILRCVPISNHLYFYWYRQILGQKVEFLVSFYNNEISEKSEIFDDQFSVERPDGSNFTLKIRSTKLEDSAMYFCASRMGYEFFGPGTRLTVL.

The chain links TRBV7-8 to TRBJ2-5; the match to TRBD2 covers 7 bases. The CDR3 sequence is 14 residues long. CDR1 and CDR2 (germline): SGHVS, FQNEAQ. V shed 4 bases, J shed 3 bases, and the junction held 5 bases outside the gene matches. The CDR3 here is CASSSVGLKETQYF. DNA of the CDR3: TGTGCCAGCAGCTCAGTGGGACTAAAAGAGACCCAGTACTTC.

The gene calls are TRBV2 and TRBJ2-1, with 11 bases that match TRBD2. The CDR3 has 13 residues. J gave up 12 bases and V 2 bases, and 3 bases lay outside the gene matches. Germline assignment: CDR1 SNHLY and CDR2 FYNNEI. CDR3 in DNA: TGTGCCAGCAGTGAACTAGCGGGGGGCCCGCAGTTCTTC. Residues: CASSELAGGPQFF.

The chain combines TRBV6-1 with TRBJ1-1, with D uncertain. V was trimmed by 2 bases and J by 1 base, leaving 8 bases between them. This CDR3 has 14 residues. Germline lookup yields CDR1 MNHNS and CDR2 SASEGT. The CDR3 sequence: CASSEQRQNTEAFF. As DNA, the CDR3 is TGTGCCAGCAGTGAACAAAGACAGAACACTGAAGCTTTCTTT.

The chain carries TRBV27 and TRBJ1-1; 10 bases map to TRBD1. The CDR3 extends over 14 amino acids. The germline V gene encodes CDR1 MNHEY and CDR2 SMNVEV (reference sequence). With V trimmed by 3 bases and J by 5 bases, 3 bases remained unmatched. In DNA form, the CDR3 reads TGTGCCAGCAGTTTGGACAGGGGGGGAACTGAAGCTTTCTTT. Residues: CASSLDRGGTEAFF.

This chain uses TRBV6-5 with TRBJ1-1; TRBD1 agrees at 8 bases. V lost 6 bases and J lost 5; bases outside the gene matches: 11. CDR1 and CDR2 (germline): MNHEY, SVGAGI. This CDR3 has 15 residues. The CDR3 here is CASSSDRGVLTEAFF. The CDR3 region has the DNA TGTGCCAGCAGCTCCGACAGGGGAGTTTTGACTGAAGCTTTCTTT.

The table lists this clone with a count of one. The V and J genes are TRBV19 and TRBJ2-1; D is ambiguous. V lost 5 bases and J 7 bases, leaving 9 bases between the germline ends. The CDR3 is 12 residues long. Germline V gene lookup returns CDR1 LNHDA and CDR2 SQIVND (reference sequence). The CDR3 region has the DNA TGTGCCAGTAGTGCCTATAGGAATGAGCAGTTCTTC. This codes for CASSAYRNEQFF.

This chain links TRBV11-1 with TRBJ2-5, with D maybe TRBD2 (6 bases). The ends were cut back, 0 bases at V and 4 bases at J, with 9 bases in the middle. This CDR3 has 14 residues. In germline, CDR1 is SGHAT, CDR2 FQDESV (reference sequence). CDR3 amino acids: CASSLAMGGETQYF. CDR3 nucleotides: TGTGCCAGCAGCTTAGCCATGGGGGGAGAGACCCAGTACTTC.

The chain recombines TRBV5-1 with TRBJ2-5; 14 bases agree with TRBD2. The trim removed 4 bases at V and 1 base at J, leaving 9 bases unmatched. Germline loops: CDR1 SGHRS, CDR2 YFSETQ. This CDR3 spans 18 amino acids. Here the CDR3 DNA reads TGCGCCAGCAGCATCGGACTAGCGGGGGGCTGGAGCCAAGAGACCCAGTACTTC. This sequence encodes CASSIGLAGGWSQETQYF. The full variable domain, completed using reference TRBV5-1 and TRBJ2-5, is KAGVTQTPRYLIKTRGQQVTLSCSPISGHRSVSWYQQTPGQGLQFLFEYFSETQRNKGNFPGRFSGRQFSNSRSEMNVSTLELGDSALYLCASSIGLAGGWSQETQYFGPGTRLLVL.

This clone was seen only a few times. For the CDR3, the DNA is TGTGCCAGCGTGATACCAGAGAACACTGAAGCTTTCTTT. Residues: CASVIPENTEAFF. The chain recombines TRBV6-1 with TRBJ1-1; no definite D call. Germline CDR1 and CDR2: MNHNS and SASEGT. Between the trimmed V and J ends, which lost 8 bases and 1 base, there was a span of 11 bases. CDR3 size: 13 residues.

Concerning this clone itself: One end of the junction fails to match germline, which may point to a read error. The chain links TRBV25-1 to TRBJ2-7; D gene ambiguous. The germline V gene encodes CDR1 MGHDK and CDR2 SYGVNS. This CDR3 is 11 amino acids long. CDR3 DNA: TGTGCCAGCAGTCACTCCCACGAGCAGTACTTC. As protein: CASSHSHEQYF.